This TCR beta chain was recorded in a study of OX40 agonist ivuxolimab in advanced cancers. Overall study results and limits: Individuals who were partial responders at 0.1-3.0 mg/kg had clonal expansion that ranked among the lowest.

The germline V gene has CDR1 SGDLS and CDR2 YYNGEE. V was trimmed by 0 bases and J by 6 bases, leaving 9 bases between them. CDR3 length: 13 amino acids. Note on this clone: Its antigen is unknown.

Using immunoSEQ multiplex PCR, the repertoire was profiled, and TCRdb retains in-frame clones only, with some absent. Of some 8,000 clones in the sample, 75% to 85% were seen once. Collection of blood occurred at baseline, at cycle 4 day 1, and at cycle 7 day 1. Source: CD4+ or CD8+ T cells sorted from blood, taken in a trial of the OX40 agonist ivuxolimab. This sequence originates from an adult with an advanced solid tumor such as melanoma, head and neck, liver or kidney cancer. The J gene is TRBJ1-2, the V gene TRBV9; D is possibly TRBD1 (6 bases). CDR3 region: CASSVAGANGYTF. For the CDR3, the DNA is TGTGCCAGCAGCGTAGCGGGGGCGAATGGCTACACCTTC.